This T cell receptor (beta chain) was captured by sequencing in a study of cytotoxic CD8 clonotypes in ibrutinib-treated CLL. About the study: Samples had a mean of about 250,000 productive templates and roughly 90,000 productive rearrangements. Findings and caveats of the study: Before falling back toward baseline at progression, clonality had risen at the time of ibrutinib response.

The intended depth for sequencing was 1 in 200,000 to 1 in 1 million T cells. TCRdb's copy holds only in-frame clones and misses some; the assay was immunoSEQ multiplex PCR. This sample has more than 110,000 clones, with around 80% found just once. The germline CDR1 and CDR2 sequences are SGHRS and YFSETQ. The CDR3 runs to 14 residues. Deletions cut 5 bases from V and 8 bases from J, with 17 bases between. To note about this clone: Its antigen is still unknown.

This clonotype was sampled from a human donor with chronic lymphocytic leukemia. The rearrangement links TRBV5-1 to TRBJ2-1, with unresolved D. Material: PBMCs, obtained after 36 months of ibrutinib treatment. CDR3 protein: CASRLLPSVDEQFF. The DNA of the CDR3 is TGCGCCAGCAGGCTTCTGCCTTCCGTGGATGAGCAGTTCTTC.